The 25 T cell receptor beta chains below come from one sample, sequenced in a study of glioma-infiltrating T cells (dated by TCRdb to 2016 to 2018). The sequencer listed for this sample is Illumina MiSeq. The iRepertoire nested amplicon-rescue multiplex PCR (arm-PCR) platform was used to amplify TCR alpha and beta CDR3 regions from RNA. In-frame beta chains were kept once TCRdb had trimmed the public reads at Q25 with fastp and called clones with MiXCR. Duplicate CDR3 protein sequences are folded into a single record with the most common DNA and genes. This sample comprises some 90,000 distinct CDR3 sequences, about 40% of them detected only once. Roughly two fifths of the sample comes from the top ten. The sample was glioma tissue, nonneoplastic brain tissue, or PBMCs (not recorded which). The source of these receptors is a human donor with low-grade glioma or glioblastoma, undergoing nonglioma brain surgery, or in good health (not recorded which).

This clonotype came up a few times. The genes are TRBV19 and TRBJ1-1; the D gene is possibly TRBD1 (5 bases). The CDR3 has 15 residues. V was pared by 1 base and J by 1 base, with 10 bases between. Per the germline V gene, CDR1 is LNHDA and CDR2 is SQIVND (reference sequence). CDR3 amino acids: CASSIANRRNTEAFF. The CDR3 coding sequence is TGTGCCAGTAGTATAGCCAACAGGAGGAACACTGAAGCTTTCTTT.

The J gene is TRBJ2-1, the V gene TRBV6-2 or TRBV6-3; 8 positions agree with TRBD2. Trimming took 2 bases from V and 3 from J; bases not matched to a gene: 6. The CDR3 extends over 16 amino acids. Per germline, CDR1 MNHEY and CDR2 SVGEGT. For the CDR3, the DNA is TGTGCCAGCAGTTACGAAGTGGCGGGGGGCTACAATGAGCAGTTCTTC. Translated: CASSYEVAGGYNEQFF.

About this clonotype: A single base separates this from a much larger clone, so it may be a read error. V is TRBV10-3 and J is TRBJ2-7; 10 nucleotides line up with TRBD2. This CDR3 contains 13 residues. Germline V gives CDR1 ENHRY, CDR2 SYGVKD. Germline trimming cut 11 bases from V and 2 bases from J; bases unmatched to any gene: 6. The CDR3 spells CASWTSGTYEQYF. The CDR3 DNA sequence: TGTGCCTCATGGACTAGCGGCACCTACGAGCAGTACTTC.

This clonotype was observed many times. V is TRBV11-3 and J is TRBJ1-2, with D perhaps TRBD1 (6 bases). CDR3 size: 14 residues. V lost 5 bases to trimming and J lost 5 bases, with 15 bases between them. Germline V CDR1 and CDR2: SGHNT, YENEEA. CDR3 sequence: CASSPTNREYGYTF. The CDR3 region has the DNA TGTGCCAGCAGCCCGACCAACAGGGAATATGGCTACACCTTC.

The sample holds many counts of this clonotype. This chain connects TRBV12-3 or TRBV12-4 to TRBJ2-1; D may be TRBD2 (5 bases). CDR3 length equals 15 residues. V shed 6 bases and J shed 0 bases, with 12 bases lying between them. The CDR3 nucleotides are TGTGCCAGCAGCCGCCGGGGTCGCTCCTACAATGAGCAGTTCTTC. As protein: CASSRRGRSYNEQFF.

In this sample, this clonotype turned up many times. V usage is TRBV24-1 and J usage is TRBJ2-1; D remains ambiguous. The CDR3 has 14 amino acids. V lost 4 bases, J lost 2 bases, and 8 bases lay in between. CDR1 and CDR2 (germline): KGHDR, SFDVKD. CDR3: CATSDGGPYNEQFF. CDR3 nucleotides: TGTGCCACCAGTGACGGTGGTCCCTACAATGAGCAGTTCTTC.

Comment on this clonotype: A much larger clone differs by one base, so this may be a read error. The chain couples TRBV12-5 to TRBJ2-1, with unresolved D. Trimming took off 2 bases at V and 8 bases at J, with 16 bases between the two ends. Germline lookup yields CDR1 LGHNT and CDR2 FRNRAP. The CDR3 totals 15 residues. In DNA, the CDR3 is TGTGCTAGTGGTTTGCCGAACTTAGGGCTCGATGAGCAGTTCTTC. Translated: CASGLPNLGLDEQFF.

CDR3 DNA: TGTGCCAGCAGCGCCCTAATAGGAGGACTTAATGAGCAGTTCTTC. Its protein is CASSALIGGLNEQFF. The gene calls are TRBV2 and TRBJ2-1, with D possibly TRBD2 on 5 matching bases. The CDR3 contains 15 residues. Germline V CDR1 and CDR2: SNHLY, FYNNEI. V was trimmed by 6 bases and J by 7 bases, leaving 19 bases between them.

This clonotype has just a few counts. J is TRBJ2-7 and V is TRBV2; 11 nucleotides align to TRBD1. Germline V gene sequence: CDR1 SNHLY, CDR2 FYNNEI. V shed 0 bases, J shed 4 bases, and the junction held 2 bases outside the gene matches. The CDR3 length is 15 residues. The CDR3 here is CASSEAGTGGYEQYF. The CDR3 DNA reads as TGTGCCAGCAGTGAAGCCGGGACAGGGGGTTACGAGCAGTACTTC.

This clonotype was seen ten or more times. The rearrangement joins TRBV19 to TRBJ2-1, with no clear D. From germline, CDR1 is LNHDA and CDR2 SQIVND (reference sequence). Between the trimmed V and J ends, which lost 6 bases and 12 bases, there was a span of 18 bases. The CDR3 loop spans 13 amino acids. CDR3 sequence: CASSTYRPPGQFF. In DNA, the CDR3 is TGTGCCAGTAGCACTTATCGCCCGCCGGGGCAGTTCTTC.

On this clonotype itself: At one boundary the junction diverges from the germline segment, which might be a read error. This chain joins TRBV5-4 and TRBJ1-1, with TRBD1 as a possible D gene (5 bases). The CDR3 has 15 residues. Germline assignment: CDR1 SGHNT and CDR2 YYREEE (reference sequence). The CDR3 sequence: CASTRLGHGNTEALF. In nucleotides, the CDR3 is TGTGCCAGCACCCGGCTAGGACATGGGAACACTGAAGCTCTCTTT.

In its sample, this clonotype was seen many times. CDR3 loop: CASRLLVGQTTEAFF. The CDR3 DNA follows: TGTGCCAGCCGTCTCCTGGTGGGACAGACCACTGAAGCTTTCTTT. The rearrangement joins TRBV6-1 to TRBJ1-1; 7 bases line up with TRBD1. This CDR3 contains 15 residues. J lost 4 bases, V lost 8 bases, and 13 bases had no gene match. Germline CDR1 is MNHNS and CDR2 is SASEGT.

In its sample, this clonotype was seen many times. The chain employs TRBV29-1 and TRBJ2-3; 7 nucleotides align to TRBD2. Trimming cost V 4 bases and J 5 bases; bases outside gene matches: 6. In germline, CDR1 is SQVTM, CDR2 ANQGSEA. The CDR3 totals 13 residues. The CDR3 bases are TGCAGCGTTGGGGGCGGGGGTGGAGATACGCAGTATTTT. It encodes CSVGGGGGDTQYF.

As to this clonotype: Possible read error: a much larger clone is one base away. V gene TRBV2 combines with J gene TRBJ2-6; unclear D gene. CDR3 length: 15 amino acids. Germline V gene sequence: CDR1 SNHLY, CDR2 FYNNEI. CDR3 region: CASSGGFSRANVLTF. CDR3 nucleotide sequence: TGTGCCAGCAGTGGAGGATTCTCTAGGGCCAACGTCCTGACTTTC.

This clonotype appeared many times. The J gene is TRBJ1-1, the V gene TRBV12-5; D is ambiguous. The CDR3 extends over 13 amino acids. The germline V gene has CDR1 LGHNT and CDR2 FRNRAP. Between the trimmed V and J ends, which lost 1 base and 6 bases, there was a span of 9 bases. The CDR3 nucleotides read TGTGCTAGTGGTTTGGAACCCGGGGCTGAAGCTTTCTTT. It encodes CASGLEPGAEAFF.

This chain joins TRBV5-1 and TRBJ2-6, with D unresolved. This CDR3 contains 15 residues. Trimming pared 4 bases from V and 5 bases from J, leaving 13 bases between. Germline lookup yields CDR1 SGHRS and CDR2 YFSETQ. CDR3 residues: CASSLRSDWANVLTF. The CDR3 DNA is TGCGCCAGCAGCCTTCGTTCCGATTGGGCCAACGTCCTGACTTTC.

The V gene is TRBV11-2, the J gene TRBJ2-1; the D gene is possibly TRBD2 (7 bases). Germline V CDR1 and CDR2: SGHAT, FQNNGV. The CDR3 sequence is 11 residues long. Trimming cost V 5 bases and J 12 bases, with 11 bases left between them. The CDR3 spells CASSGGARQFF. In DNA, the CDR3 is TGTGCCAGCAGCGGGGGGGCCCGGCAGTTCTTC. Looking up the rest from reference TRBV11-2 and TRBJ2-1 gives the full variable domain: EAGVAQSPRYKIIEKRQSVAFWCNPISGHATLYWYQQILGQGPKLLIQFQNNGVVDDSQLPKDRFSAERLKGVDSTLKIQPAKLEDSAVYLCASSGGARQFFGPGTRLTVL.

As concerns this clonotype: A junction boundary mismatches the germline segment, possibly from a read error. The V and J genes are TRBV28 and TRBJ2-7; TRBD1 matches 7 bases. Germline V CDR1 and CDR2: MDHEN, SYDVKM. CDR3 length: 13 amino acids. The CDR3 coding sequence is TGTGCAAGCAGTCCTCCGGGACAGTACGAGCAGTACTTC. It encodes CASSPPGQYEQYF. Filled out from reference TRBV28 and TRBJ2-7, the complete variable domain reads DVKVTQSSRYLVKRTGEKVFLECVQDMDHENMFWYRQDPGLGLRLIYFSYDVKMKEKGDIPEGYSVSREKKERFSLILESASTNQTSMYLCASSPPGQYEQYFGPGTRLTVT.

This clonotype has at least ten counts. The chain employs TRBV6-6 and TRBJ2-2, with TRBD2 identical over 12 bases. Germline lookup yields CDR1 MNHNY and CDR2 SVGAGI (reference sequence). The CDR3 runs 16 residues. The V gene end was trimmed by 2 bases and the J gene end by 7 bases; junction bases not matched to a gene: 5. CDR3 sequence (DNA): TGTGCCAGCAGTTACGCGACTAGCGGGAGAATCGGGGAGCTGTTTTTT. This gives the protein CASSYATSGRIGELFF.

This clonotype was observed many times. The rearrangement joins TRBV2 to TRBJ2-5; D is unclear. The germline V and J ends were trimmed by 5 bases and 5 bases, with 6 bases remaining between them. CDR1 and CDR2 (germline): SNHLY, FYNNEI. The CDR3 length is 11 residues. The CDR3 spells CASSFFETQYF. CDR3 nucleotides: TGTGCCAGCAGTTTCTTCGAGACCCAGTACTTC. Complete variable domain (other parts from reference TRBV2 and TRBJ2-5): EPEVTQTPSHQVTQMGQEVILRCVPISNHLYFYWYRQILGQKVEFLVSFYNNEISEKSEIFDDQFSVERPDGSNFTLKIRSTKLEDSAMYFCASSFFETQYFGPGTRLLVL.

This clonotype was seen many times. CDR3 protein: CASSLAGRGNEQFF. The CDR3 DNA reads TGTGCCAGCAGTTTAGCCGGCCGGGGGAATGAGCAGTTCTTC. The V call is TRBV12-3 or TRBV12-4, the J call TRBJ2-1, with D maybe TRBD2 (6 bases). This CDR3 comprises 14 residues. V lost 0 bases to trimming and J lost 7 bases, with 10 bases between them.

This chain links TRBV6-1 with TRBJ1-5; 11 bases agree with TRBD1. Per the germline V gene, CDR1 is MNHNS and CDR2 is SASEGT. The CDR3 sequence is 17 residues long. V was pared by 6 bases and J by 5 bases, with 12 bases of the junction left unmatched. The CDR3 coding sequence is TGTGCCAGCAGGAGGACAGGGGGCACGAGGAGGTATCAGCCCCAGCATTTT. Translated: CASRRTGGTRRYQPQHF.

Comment on this clonotype: One end of the junction fails to match germline, which may point to a read error. The gene calls are TRBV20-1 and TRBJ2-1; D not certain. This CDR3 contains 11 residues. Germline CDR1 is DFQATT and CDR2 is SNEGSKA (reference sequence). CDR3 residues: CSALAHNAQFF. The CDR3 nucleotides are TGCAGTGCCCTGGCACACAATGCGCAGTTCTTC.

The rearrangement joins TRBV20-1 to TRBJ2-3; tentatively, D is TRBD2 (5 bases). Germline CDR1 reads DFQATT; CDR2 reads SNEGSKA (reference sequence). Trimming pared 2 bases from V and 1 base from J, leaving 10 bases between. This CDR3 region has 14 residues. The CDR3 spells CSARYGVRTDTQYF. The CDR3, as DNA: TGCAGTGCTAGATACGGGGTCCGCACAGATACGCAGTATTTT.

This clonotype showed up many times. The chain couples TRBV4-3 to TRBJ1-1; 7 bases are a match to TRBD1. The germline V gene encodes CDR1 LGHNA and CDR2 YSLEER. This CDR3 contains 14 residues. The trim removed 1 base at V and 8 bases at J, leaving 7 bases unmatched. This CDR3 is CASSQADRATEAFF. In nucleotides, the CDR3 is TGCGCCAGCAGCCAAGCCGACAGGGCAACGGAAGCTTTCTTT.